In this sample, the clone carrying this TCR beta chain turned up many times. The data originate from a study of molecular identifiers for immune sequencing clone quantification. The CDR3 loop spans 17 amino acids. V lost 5 bases and J lost 0, with 17 bases in between. CDR1 is MRHNA and CDR2 is SNTAGT in the germline V gene. Sorted inputs of about 20,000 to 1,000,000 cells, with 10%, 30% or 50% RNA, yielded naive CD8 libraries. Isolation of naive CD8 T cells was achieved by sorting on a CD8+CD4-CCR7+CD45RA+ phenotype. TCR libraries were built in bulk with a published protocol and specific TCR primers. TCRdb analysed the PCR reads with MiXCR anew, one entry per CDR3 protein. The table lists approximately 680,000 distinct CDR3 sequences, 25% of them singletons.

The chain combines TRBV6-4 with TRBJ1-5; perhaps TRBD1 as D (6 bases). This receptor was obtained from a human donor in good health. Some libraries in this study had Jurkat cell RNA spiked in. The sequenced sample was naive CD8+ T cells from blood, with Jurkat cell RNA spiked in. Subset in this sample: FACS-sorted CD8+CD4-CCR7+CD45RA+ naive T cells. In DNA form, the CDR3 reads TGTGCCAGCAGTAATCGGGGGCCCCTAGGTAGCAATCAGCCCCAGCATTTT. This gives the protein CASSNRGPLGSNQPQHF.